This TCR beta chain came from a study of PD-L1 blockade in urothelial cancer. At the level of the study: Male sex and bladder-origin urothelial cancer were recorded for twenty-five of 29 patients. Blood samples had a median of around 150,000 T cells.

Germline assignment: CDR1 SQVTM and CDR2 ANQGSEA. The length of the CDR3 is 13 residues. V was trimmed by 7 bases and J by 4 bases, leaving 15 bases between them. TCRdb keeps only in-frame clones here, not all; method: immunoSEQ multiplex PCR. The sample yields tens of thousands of clones, 90% seen once. Time point reported: pretreatment peripheral blood. Study-wide results and limits: Patients with durable benefit had greater blood expansion of tumor-associated TCR clones 3 weeks into treatment.

As to this clone: Antigen: not known.

This TCR came from a man between 60 and 75 years old with urothelial cancer. V gene TRBV29-1 combines with J gene TRBJ2-3; weak D call: TRBD2 (7 bases). The sample here was PBMCs, taken around atezolizumab (anti-PD-L1) treatment. The CDR3 nucleotides are TGCAGCGGGGCCGGGGGGCAGGCAGATACGCAGTATTTT. Its translation is CSGAGGQADTQYF.